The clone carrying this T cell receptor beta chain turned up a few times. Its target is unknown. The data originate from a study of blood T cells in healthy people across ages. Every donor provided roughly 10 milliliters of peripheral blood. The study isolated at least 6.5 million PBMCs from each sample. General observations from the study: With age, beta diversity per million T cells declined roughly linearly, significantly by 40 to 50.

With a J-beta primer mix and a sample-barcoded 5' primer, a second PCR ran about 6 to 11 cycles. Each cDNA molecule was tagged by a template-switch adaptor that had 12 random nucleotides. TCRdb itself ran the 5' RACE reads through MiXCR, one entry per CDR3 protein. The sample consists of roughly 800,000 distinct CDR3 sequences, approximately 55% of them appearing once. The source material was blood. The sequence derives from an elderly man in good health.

The CDR3, as DNA: TGTGCCACCAGTGATCCCGCCGGGACAGCCTATGGCTACACCTTC. The encoded protein is CATSDPAGTAYGYTF. The gene calls are TRBV24-1 and TRBJ1-2; 7 bases are shared with TRBD1. With V trimmed by 3 bases and J by 4 bases, 7 bases remained unmatched. The CDR3 contains 15 residues. The germline V gene encodes CDR1 KGHDR and CDR2 SFDVKD.